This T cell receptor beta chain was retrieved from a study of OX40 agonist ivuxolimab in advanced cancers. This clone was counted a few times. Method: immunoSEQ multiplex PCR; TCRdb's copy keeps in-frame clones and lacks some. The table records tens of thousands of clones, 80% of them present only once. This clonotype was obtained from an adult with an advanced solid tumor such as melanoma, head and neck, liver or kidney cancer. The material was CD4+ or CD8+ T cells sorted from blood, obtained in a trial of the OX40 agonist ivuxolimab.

CDR3 bases: TGTGCCAGTAGTCGGGGGAGCTCCTACAATGAGCAGTTCTTC. The encoded protein is CASSRGSSYNEQFF. The chain is built from TRBV19 and TRBJ2-1; tentatively, D is TRBD2 (6 bases). Trimming took off 5 bases at V and 0 bases at J, with 8 bases between the two ends. The CDR3 covers 14 residues. CDR1 and CDR2 from the germline V gene are LNHDA and SQIVND (reference sequence).